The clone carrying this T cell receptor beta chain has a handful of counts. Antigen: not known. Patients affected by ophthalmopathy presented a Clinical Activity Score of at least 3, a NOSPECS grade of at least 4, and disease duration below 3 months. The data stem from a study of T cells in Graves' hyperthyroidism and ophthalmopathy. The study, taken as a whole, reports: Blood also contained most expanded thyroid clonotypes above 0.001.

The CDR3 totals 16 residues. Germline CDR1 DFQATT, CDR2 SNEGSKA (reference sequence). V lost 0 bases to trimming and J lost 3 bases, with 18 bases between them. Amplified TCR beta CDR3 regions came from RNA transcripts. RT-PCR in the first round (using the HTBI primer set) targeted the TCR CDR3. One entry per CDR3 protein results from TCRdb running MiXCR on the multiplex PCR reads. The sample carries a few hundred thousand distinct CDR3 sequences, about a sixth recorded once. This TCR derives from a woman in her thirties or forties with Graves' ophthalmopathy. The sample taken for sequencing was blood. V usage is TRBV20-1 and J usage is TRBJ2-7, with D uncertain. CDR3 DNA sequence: TGCAGTGCTAGAGACGCCCCCATTAGCCAGCTCTACGAGCAGTACTTC. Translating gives CSARDAPISQLYEQYF.